Sequencing of this T cell receptor (beta chain) was carried out in a study of T cell changes during pregnancy in multiple sclerosis. V lost 3 bases, J lost 0 bases, and 9 bases lay in between. The germline V gene encodes CDR1 GTSNPN and CDR2 SVGIG (reference sequence). This CDR3 spans 14 amino acids. TCRdb's table, derived via immunoSEQ multiplex PCR, lists solely in-frame clones and lacks some. The sample has about 40,000 clones, approximately 94% seen once; the top ten hold around 1.2%. The receptor's source is a female donor with multiple sclerosis, enrolled in a pregnancy study. Sequenced here: peripheral blood, sampled before pregnancy. V is TRBV30 and J is TRBJ2-1, with D maybe TRBD2 (6 bases). DNA for the CDR3: TGTGCCTGGAGACACGGGAGCTCCTACAATGAGCAGTTCTTC. It encodes CAWRHGSSYNEQFF.